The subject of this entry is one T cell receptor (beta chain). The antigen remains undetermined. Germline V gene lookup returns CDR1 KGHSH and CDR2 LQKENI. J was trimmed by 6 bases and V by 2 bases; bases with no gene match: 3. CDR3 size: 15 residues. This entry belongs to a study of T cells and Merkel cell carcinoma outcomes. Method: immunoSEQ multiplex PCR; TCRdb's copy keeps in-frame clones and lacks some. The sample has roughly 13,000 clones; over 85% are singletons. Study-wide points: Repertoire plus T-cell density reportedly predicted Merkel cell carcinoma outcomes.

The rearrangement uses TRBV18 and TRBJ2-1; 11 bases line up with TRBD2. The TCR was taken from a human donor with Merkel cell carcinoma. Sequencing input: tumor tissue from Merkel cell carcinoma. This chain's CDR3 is CASSPTSGGSNEQFF. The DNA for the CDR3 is TGTGCCAGCTCACCAACTAGCGGGGGTAGCAATGAGCAGTTCTTC.